This note documents a single T cell receptor beta chain sequence. No antigen is known for it. The J segment lost 7 bases and the V segment lost 6 bases, leaving 2 bases of the junction unmatched. The CDR3 length is 13 residues. TCRdb keeps only in-frame clones here, not all; method: immunoSEQ multiplex PCR. The repertoire consists of roughly 110,000 clones, with about 89% occurring once and the leading ten covering 5.5% to 7%. Second-dose timings of about 4 or about 12 weeks were pooled. The sample belongs to a study of T cell responses to AZD1222 COVID-19 vaccine. Study-wide results and caveats: CD4 TCRs covered the whole spike, strongest at regions 160-218 and 743-854. The breadth and depth of Spike-specific TCRs increased once two AZD1222 doses had been given. Donors skewed white British and female; clonal diversity was possibly underestimated.

The sequence came from an adult who received the AZD1222 COVID-19 vaccine. The chain links TRBV12-3 or TRBV12-4 to TRBJ1-6; 8 nucleotides match TRBD1. The specimen was peripheral blood, collected 28 days after the second AZD1222 dose. CDR3 in DNA: TGTGCCAGCAGCCGGGACAGGAATTCACCCCTCCACTTT. This sequence encodes CASSRDRNSPLHF.